The rows below give T cell receptor beta chains drawn from one sample of a study of T cells in Graves' hyperthyroidism and ophthalmopathy. TCRdb re-analysed the multiplex PCR reads in MiXCR, keeping a single row per CDR3 protein. Of under 550,000 distinct CDR3 sequences in the sample, approximately 15% were seen once. The sequencing sample was made of blood. These receptors all stem from a woman younger than 35 with Graves' hyperthyroidism. Each CDR3 is given with its conserved first and last residue. Fields, in order: clone size, V gene, J gene, D gene, CDR3 DNA, CDR3 protein. The D gene is left open where the match is weak. For some rows the clone size is stated as once, few or many, or as a class when expanded; others skip it.

>-|TRBV20-1|TRBJ2-1|TRBD2
TGCAGTGCTGGAGTTCGCCGACTAGCGGGGGACAATGAGCAGTTCTTC
CSAGVRRLAGDNEQFF
>many|TRBV2|TRBJ2-2|-
TGTGCCAGCAGTGATCATGGGGAATCCGGGGAGCTGTTTTTT
CASSDHGESGELFF
>-|TRBV6-1|TRBJ1-1|-
TGTGCCAGCAGCTTATTTCAGGAGAACACTGAAGCTTTCTTT
CASSLFQENTEAFF
>many|TRBV6-1|TRBJ1-5|TRBD1
TGTGCCAGCAGTGGAACTCGGGACAGGGTCTCTCAGCCCCAGCATTTT
CASSGTRDRVSQPQHF
>many|TRBV15|TRBJ1-1|-
TGTGCCACCAGCAGAGGGACAGTCACTGAAGCTTTCTTT
CATSRGTVTEAFF
>many|TRBV28|TRBJ1-5|-
TGTGCCAGCAGTGACCTGACACGGGGCAATCAGCCCCAGCATTTT
CASSDLTRGNQPQHF
>many|TRBV29-1|TRBJ1-5|-
TGCAGCGTCCATGGACGTCCTGGGGGCAATCAGCCCCAGCATTTT
CSVHGRPGGNQPQHF
>-|TRBV30|TRBJ2-7|TRBD1
TGTGCCTGGAGGCCCAGTGGGGGACAGGGTAGCTACGAGCAGTACTTC
CAWRPSGGQGSYEQYF
>-|TRBV7-2|TRBJ2-2|TRBD2
TGTGCCAGCAGTCGTCCGACCCCTAGCGGGAACACCGGGGAGCTGTTTTTT
CASSRPTPSGNTGELFF
>many|TRBV28|TRBJ2-7|-
TGTGCCAGCAGCCCGGTCCAGGGTCCCTACGAGCAGTACTTC
CASSPVQGPYEQYF
>-|TRBV20-1|TRBJ1-4|-
TGCAGTGCTAACGACCCCCCACGCCCAAAAGAGAAACTGTTTTTT
CSANDPPRPKEKLFF
>few|TRBV14|TRBJ1-1|-
TGTGCCAGCAGCCAAGATCTGGGTAACACTGAAGCTTTCTTT
CASSQDLGNTEAFF
>-|TRBV30|TRBJ2-7|-
TGTGCCTGGCGGAGCGGGTTGGGCAGGGGTTCCTACGAGCAGTACTTC
CAWRSGLGRGSYEQYF
>-|TRBV6-4|TRBJ1-3|-
TGTGCCAGCAGTCCCTTGGACGGCTCTGGAAACACCATATATTTT
CASSPLDGSGNTIYF
>-|TRBV5-6|TRBJ2-3|TRBD2
TGCGCCAGCAGCTTTACTAGCGCAAGCACAGATACGCAGTATTTT
CASSFTSASTDTQYF
>many|TRBV6-1|TRBJ1-5|-
TGTGCCAGCAACGATCAGGGTCAGCCCCAGCATTTT
CASNDQGQPQHF
>few|TRBV14|TRBJ2-2|-
TGTGCCAGCAGCCAAGTCAGGGACGGGGAGCTGTTTTTT
CASSQVRDGELFF
>few|TRBV5-6|TRBJ1-1|TRBD1
TGTGCCAGCAGAGTTTTCAGGGGGGAACCTAACGAGAACACTGAAGCTTTCTTT
CASRVFRGEPNENTEAFF
>-|TRBV7-9|TRBJ2-3|TRBD2
TGTGCCAGCAGCCCACCAGCGGGAGGGCCAGATACGCAGTATTTT
CASSPPAGGPDTQYF
>once|TRBV19|TRBJ2-2|TRBD1
TGTGCCAGTAATGGACAGGGGAGGGTCGGGGAGCTGTTTTTT
CASNGQGRVGELFF
>many|TRBV30|TRBJ1-2|-
TGTGCCTGGACGCGGGGAAAGCCTACTAACTATGGCTACACCTTC
CAWTRGKPTNYGYTF
>many|TRBV6-2/TRBV6-3|TRBJ2-5|TRBD1
TGTGCCAGCAGTTACTCGATATCTTTGGACAGGGGGCAGGGGTACCAAGAGACCCAGTACTTC
CASSYSISLDRGQGYQETQYF
>many|TRBV10-3|TRBJ2-7|-
TGTGCCATCAGTGAGTCGAACATAGCGACCACCTACGAGCAGTACTTC
CAISESNIATTYEQYF
>many|TRBV6-2/TRBV6-3|TRBJ2-5|TRBD2
TGTGCCAGCACTGGACTAGCGGAAATACAAAGGAAGACCCAGTACTTC
CASTGLAEIQRKTQYF
>many|TRBV28|TRBJ2-7|-
TGTGCCAGCATCCTACCCTACGAGCAGTACTTC
CASILPYEQYF
>many|TRBV25-1|TRBJ2-1|-
TGTGCCAGCAGTTCCGCGGGTCTCGTCTACAATGAGCAGTTCTTC
CASSSAGLVYNEQFF
>-|TRBV3-1|TRBJ1-5|-
TGTGCCAGCAGCCAAAGCGGGGGCGATCAGCCCCAGCATTTT
CASSQSGGDQPQHF
>many|TRBV29-1|TRBJ1-1|-
TGCAGCGTTGAGTCCCCTAGGGCTTTCTTT
CSVESPRAFF
>few|TRBV7-8|TRBJ2-7|-
TGTGCCAGCAGCTTAGAGGGGATTTACGAGCAGTACTTC
CASSLEGIYEQYF
>few|TRBV11-2|TRBJ1-5|-
TGTGCCAGCAGCTTAGAGTCCGGTCAGCCCCAGCATTTT
CASSLESGQPQHF
>many|TRBV28|TRBJ1-6|TRBD1
TGTGCCAGCAGTTTATCCCCGACAGGGAAGAGCTCACCCCTCCACTTT
CASSLSPTGKSSPLHF
>many|TRBV28|TRBJ2-7|TRBD1
TGTGCCAGCATCTCCCCTTCCCGGACAGGGGCCTACGAGCAGTACTTC
CASISPSRTGAYEQYF
>many|TRBV30|TRBJ1-2|-
TGTGCCTGGAGTGCACAGGAGAACTTACGCCACTATGGCTACACCTTC
CAWSAQENLRHYGYTF
>many|TRBV27|TRBJ2-3|TRBD2
TGTGCCAGCAGGCATGGACTAGCGGGCACAGATACGCAGTATTTT
CASRHGLAGTDTQYF
>many|TRBV24-1|TRBJ2-1|TRBD2
TGTGCCACCAGTGATAATGGTAGCGGGAGTAACAATGAGCAGTTCTTC
CATSDNGSGSNNEQFF
>many|TRBV7-2|TRBJ2-7|TRBD2
TGTGCCAGCAGCTTAGAATGGCGGGAGAACGCCGAGCAGTACTTC
CASSLEWRENAEQYF
>many|TRBV7-2|TRBJ2-7|-
TGTGCCAGCAGCTTAGTGGCTGCCTCCTACGAGCAGTACTTC
CASSLVAASYEQYF
>few|TRBV6-1|TRBJ1-1|-
TGTGCCAGCAGATATTACGGGGAGGCTTTCTTT
CASRYYGEAFF
>many|TRBV28|TRBJ1-1|TRBD1
TGTGCCAGCAGGCTGACAGGGGGCACTGAAGCTTTCTTT
CASRLTGGTEAFF
>many|TRBV6-6|TRBJ1-2|-
TGTGCCAGCAGTTACTCGACCCAGAGCTATGGCTACACCTTC
CASSYSTQSYGYTF
>few|TRBV6-1|TRBJ2-7|-
TGTGCCCCGGAGGGGCCGACCTACGAGCAGTACTTC
CAPEGPTYEQYF
>few|TRBV30|TRBJ2-1|-
-
CAWRLWERPGLATEQFF
>many|TRBV5-1|TRBJ1-6|-
TGCGCCAGCAGCTTGGGAAAGTGGGATTCACCCCTCCACTTT
CASSLGKWDSPLHF
>many|TRBV18|TRBJ1-2|-
TGTGCCAGCTCACCCATATCCGGGAATGGCTACACCTTC
CASSPISGNGYTF
>many|TRBV20-1|TRBJ2-7|-
TGCAGTGCTAGAATCGCTGCCTCCTACGAGCAGTACTTC
CSARIAASYEQYF
>many|TRBV5-1|TRBJ2-7|-
TGCGCCAGCACCCCACGGGGGGACAGTCACGAGCAGTACTTC
CASTPRGDSHEQYF
>-|TRBV27|TRBJ1-4|-
TGTGCCAGCAGTTTGTCAAGGGGTGGGTTCTATAATGAAAAACTGTTTTTT
CASSLSRGGFYNEKLFF
>many|TRBV9|TRBJ2-7|-
TGTGCCAGCAGCGCGACCGGGACAAGGGACTCCTACGAGCAGTACTTC
CASSATGTRDSYEQYF
>many|TRBV28|TRBJ1-2|TRBD1
TGTGCCAGCAGTACCTCCGGGACAGGGACCAATGGCTACACCTTC
CASSTSGTGTNGYTF
>-|TRBV6-2/TRBV6-3|TRBJ2-3|TRBD1
TGTGCCAGCAGAAATCCCACTTGGACAGGGGCAGATACGCAGTATTTT
CASRNPTWTGADTQYF
>few|TRBV6-1|TRBJ2-1|-
TGTGCCAGCAGTGAAGGCATGCACTACAATGAGCAGTTCTTC
CASSEGMHYNEQFF
>few|TRBV15|TRBJ2-7|TRBD2
TGTGCCACCAGCAGAGAAGCTAGCGGGAGCTACGAGCAGTACTTC
CATSREASGSYEQYF
>few|TRBV4-2|TRBJ2-7|-
TGTGCCAGCAGCCCAGGGACACCCTCCGCGGGCTCCTACGAGCAGTACTTC
CASSPGTPSAGSYEQYF
>-|TRBV5-4|TRBJ2-5|-
TGTGCCAGCAGCCCCGGACAGAACCAAGAGACCCAGTACTTC
CASSPGQNQETQYF